This T cell receptor (beta chain) originates from a study of blood T cell repertoires in COVID-19. Study in general: Sites in the United States, Italy and Spain provided acute and convalescent COVID-19 samples. PBMCs, B-cell-depleted T cells, or T cells were the source of the cDNA or gDNA that made up the material.

This clone was observed once. Germline assignment: CDR1 LGHDT and CDR2 YNNKEL (reference sequence). CDR3 length: 17 residues. Trimming cost V 1 base and J 3 bases, with 16 bases left between them. Study processing details: Counts of nucleated cells, estimated from reference gene primer amplification, were obtained. Clones were sequenced by immunoSEQ multiplex PCR, and TCRdb holds only the in-frame ones, with some missing. D and trimming were read from the DNA, whereas the V and J calls and clone size are those reported in that table. The sample has roughly 75,000 clones; around two thirds are singletons.

V gene TRBV3-1 (or the pseudogene TRBV3-2) combines with J gene TRBJ1-5; D perhaps matches TRBD1 (5 bases). The origin of this receptor is a human donor with acute or convalescent COVID-19. The donor label of this sample is uncertain. The sequenced sample was peripheral blood. The CDR3 region has the DNA TGTGCCAGCAGCCAAGGCCAAGGCGGGGGAAACAATCAGCCCCAGCATTTT. It is translated as CASSQGQGGGNNQPQHF.